Below, one T cell receptor (beta chain) is given with its context. The data derive from a study of cytomegalovirus exposure and HLA in healthy donors. The PCR had 60 Vbeta and 13 Jbeta primers. The repertoire was sequenced with immunoSEQ multiplex PCR; TCRdb's copy has only in-frame clones and lacks some. Of some 200,000 clones listed, 65% to 85% are singletons. The CDR3 length is 15 residues. The J segment lost 6 bases and the V segment lost 2 bases, leaving 7 bases of the junction unmatched. Germline lookup yields CDR1 SGHNT and CDR2 YYREEE (reference sequence). The J gene is TRBJ2-3, the V gene TRBV5-4, with 9 positions matching TRBD1. This TCR came from a female donor in good health and CMV-seronegative. Sequenced: PBMCs. CDR3 protein: CASSFGGQGTDTQYF. CDR3 coding DNA: TGTGCCAGCAGCTTTGGTGGACAGGGGACCGATACGCAGTATTTT.